These 23 T cell receptor beta chains share one sample of origin, sequenced in a study of T cell changes during pregnancy in multiple sclerosis. Clones were sequenced by immunoSEQ multiplex PCR, and TCRdb holds only the in-frame ones, with some missing. There are around 48,000 clones in the sample; 88% occur only once, and roughly 1.2% lies in the top ten. The specimen comprised CD4+ T cells from peripheral blood mononuclear cells, sampled in the second trimester of pregnancy. Every receptor here comes from a female donor with multiple sclerosis, enrolled in a pregnancy study.

The chain carries TRBV2 and TRBJ2-3, with a possible D match to TRBD2 (5 bases). Germline assignment: CDR1 SNHLY and CDR2 FYNNEI. V was shortened by 6 bases and J by 3 bases, with 13 bases between the two germline ends. This CDR3 region has 14 residues. Written as DNA, the CDR3 is TGTGCCAGCAGGCCCCTAGGGAGTACAGATACGCAGTATTTT. Amino acid sequence: CASRPLGSTDTQYF.

V and J are TRBV7-9 and TRBJ2-5, with a tentative D call TRBD2 (6 bases). This CDR3 is built from 16 residues. Trimming stripped 3 bases from V and 4 bases from J, with 18 bases between. Germline V gene sequence: CDR1 SEHNR, CDR2 FQNEAQ (reference sequence). The CDR3, as DNA: TGTGCCAGCAGCTTCGAAGGGAGGTTGGCTGGAGAGACCCAGTACTTC. Translation gives CASSFEGRLAGETQYF.

The genes are TRBV7-2 and TRBJ2-3, with TRBD2 matching 8 bases. The CDR3 consists of 16 residues. CDR1 and CDR2 from the germline V gene are SGHTA and FQGNSA. V lost 0 bases and J lost 7; bases outside the gene matches: 9. DNA for the CDR3: TGTGCCAGCAGCTTAGCCGCCCAGCGGGAGAGGAATACGCAGTATTTT. This translates into CASSLAAQRERNTQYF.

The J gene is TRBJ2-7, the V gene TRBV11-2; D possibly corresponds to TRBD1 (7 bases). The CDR3 consists of 15 residues. V lost 5 bases and J 3 bases, leaving 17 bases between the germline ends. Germline V lookup: CDR1 SGHAT, CDR2 FQNNGV. The CDR3 here is CASSLGGTANYEQYF. DNA of the CDR3: TGTGCCAGCAGCCTAGGAGGGACAGCCAACTACGAGCAGTACTTC.

The CDR3 coding sequence is TGCAGCGTTGTGGGACAGGGGGCCCACACAGATACGCAGTATTTT. Its protein is CSVVGQGAHTDTQYF. This chain links TRBV29-1 with TRBJ2-3; the match to TRBD1 covers 12 bases. CDR1 and CDR2 from the germline V gene are SQVTM and ANQGSEA. There are 15 residues in the CDR3. The ends lost 4 bases at V and 2 bases at J; junction bases unmatched: 4.

This chain links TRBV29-1 with TRBJ2-4; 8 nucleotides align to TRBD2. The V and J ends lost 4 bases and 3 bases, in that order; junction bases with no gene match: 5. CDR1 is SQVTM and CDR2 is ANQGSEA in the germline V gene. The CDR3 totals 14 residues. The CDR3 is CSVALLAGKNIQYF. The CDR3 region has the DNA TGCAGCGTTGCCCTTCTAGCGGGCAAAAACATTCAGTACTTC.

This clone is a singleton in its sample. The CDR3, as DNA: TGTGCCAGCAGCTTAGATGGGACTAGCGGGATCACAGATACGCAGTATTTT. Protein sequence: CASSLDGTSGITDTQYF. The V gene is TRBV11-3, the J gene TRBJ2-3; TRBD2 matches 13 bases. Germline V lookup: CDR1 SGHNT, CDR2 YENEEA. The V and J ends lost 0 bases and 2 bases, in that order; junction bases with no gene match: 2. The CDR3 totals 17 residues.

The gene calls are TRBV5-6 and TRBJ2-7, with D tentatively TRBD1 (6 bases). The germline gives CDR1 SGHDT, CDR2 YYEEEE. The CDR3 consists of 13 residues. Trimming removed 0 bases from V and 3 bases from J, with 7 bases in between. The CDR3 sequence: CASSLGQVYEQYF. The CDR3 DNA sequence: TGTGCCAGCAGCTTGGGACAGGTCTACGAGCAGTACTTC. The complete variable domain, with remaining parts taken from reference TRBV5-6 and TRBJ2-7, reads DAGVTQSPTHLIKTRGQQVTLRCSPKSGHDTVSWYQQALGQGPQFIFQYYEEEERQRGNFPDRFSGHQFPNYSSELNVNALLLGDSALYLCASSLGQVYEQYFGPGTRLTVT.

The chain has TRBV29-1 and TRBJ1-1; TRBD1 is a possible D gene (6 bases). Germline-derived CDR1 and CDR2 are SQVTM and ANQGSEA. V gave up 7 bases and J gave up 8 bases, with 14 bases separating them. This CDR3 region has 11 residues. The DNA of the CDR3 is TGCAGCGCCAAGACAGGTCCCGAAGCTTTCTTT. Its translation is CSAKTGPEAFF. Together with reference TRBV29-1 and TRBJ1-1, the CDR3 gives the full variable domain: SAVISQKPSRDICQRGTSLTIQCQVDSQVTMMFWYRQQPGQSLTLIATANQGSEATYESGFVIDKFPISRPNLTFSTLTVSNMSPEDSSIYLCSAKTGPEAFFGQGTRLTVV.

The chain combines TRBV19 with TRBJ2-3; tentative D call: TRBD1 (6 bases). V lost 4 bases and J 8 bases, leaving 10 bases between the germline ends. The CDR3 is 12 amino acids. CDR1 and CDR2 (germline): LNHDA, SQIVND (reference sequence). In DNA, the CDR3 is TGTGCCAGTAGTAGTTTACAGGGTACGCAGTATTTT. Translated, it gives CASSSLQGTQYF.

The V call is TRBV18, the J call TRBJ2-7, with a tentative D call TRBD2 (5 bases). With 3 bases removed from V and 7 bases from J, the gap between germline ends came to 16 bases. In germline, CDR1 is KGHSH, CDR2 LQKENI. CDR3 length: 14 residues. The CDR3 DNA reads TGTGCCAGCTCACCTAGCGCGAGTGGTTGGGAGCAGTACTTC. Translation: CASSPSASGWEQYF.

The rearrangement uses TRBV10-3 and TRBJ2-7, with 7 bases that match TRBD2. The CDR3 contains 13 residues. Germline trimming cut 6 bases from V and 5 bases from J; bases unmatched to any gene: 7. CDR1 ENHRY and CDR2 SYGVKD come from the germline V gene. CDR3 bases: TGTGCCATCAGATCTATCGGGACTAACGAGCAGTACTTC. This translates into CAIRSIGTNEQYF.

The chain combines TRBV18 with TRBJ1-4; TRBD1 matches at 9 bases. The junction had 6 bases not matched to a gene; V was cut back by 6 bases and J by 1 base. Per the germline V gene, CDR1 is KGHSH and CDR2 is LQKENI. The CDR3 loop spans 16 amino acids. CDR3: CASSLGQGGTNEKLFF. The CDR3 DNA is TGTGCCAGCTCCCTGGGACAGGGCGGAACTAATGAAAAACTGTTTTTT.

The rearrangement joins TRBV2 to TRBJ2-5; D might be TRBD1 (5 bases). The CDR3 covers 13 residues. Germline assignment: CDR1 SNHLY and CDR2 FYNNEI. Between the trimmed V and J ends, which lost 8 bases and 4 bases, there was a span of 14 bases. The CDR3, as DNA: TGTGCCAGCGACGAAGACAGCCCAGAGACCCAGTACTTC. The encoded protein is CASDEDSPETQYF.

The chain employs TRBV18 and TRBJ2-5, with 11 bases that match TRBD1. The germline V gene has CDR1 KGHSH and CDR2 LQKENI. V lost 3 bases and J lost 2; bases outside the gene matches: 2. The CDR3 covers 15 residues. CDR3: CASSPDRGRQETQYF. CDR3 DNA: TGTGCCAGCTCACCGGACAGGGGGCGGCAAGAGACCCAGTACTTC.

The chain carries TRBV6-5 and TRBJ2-5, with D possibly matching TRBD2 (5 bases). V lost 1 base and J 5 bases, leaving 8 bases between the germline ends. The CDR3 length is 13 residues. The germline CDR1 and CDR2 sequences are MNHEY and SVGAGI. CDR3 region: CASSYYGGETQYF. The CDR3 DNA reads as TGTGCCAGCAGTTACTACGGCGGGGAGACCCAGTACTTC.

The chain combines TRBV2 with TRBJ2-1; 11 nucleotides match TRBD1. The CDR3 length is 15 residues. Germline V gene data show CDR1 as SNHLY and CDR2 as FYNNEI. The ends lost 6 bases at V and 8 bases at J; junction bases unmatched: 9. CDR3 sequence: CASSFRDRGDHEQFF. The CDR3 nucleotides read TGTGCCAGCAGCTTCCGGGACAGGGGGGATCATGAGCAGTTCTTC.

V gene TRBV10-3 combines with J gene TRBJ2-1; 12 bases are shared with TRBD2. Per germline, CDR1 ENHRY and CDR2 SYGVKD. V was clipped by 4 bases and J by 6 bases; unmatched bases: 4. This CDR3 spans 15 amino acids. The CDR3 sequence: CAISGRTSGINEQFF. The CDR3 bases are TGTGCCATCAGTGGTAGGACTAGCGGGATCAATGAGCAGTTCTTC.

This chain uses TRBV7-9 with TRBJ1-2, with 7 positions matching TRBD1. V shed 7 bases and J 0 bases; nucleotides not matched to a gene: 5. The CDR3 runs 14 residues. Looked up from germline, CDR1 is SEHNR and CDR2 is FQNEAQ (reference sequence). CDR3 loop: CASTLQGANYGYTF. As DNA, the CDR3 is TGTGCCAGCACTCTTCAGGGGGCTAACTATGGCTACACCTTC.

The rearrangement joins TRBV25-1 to TRBJ2-7; 7 nucleotides match TRBD2. This CDR3 comprises 14 residues. The V gene end was trimmed by 11 bases and the J gene end by 4 bases; junction bases not matched to a gene: 14. Germline V gives CDR1 MGHDK, CDR2 SYGVNS. The CDR3, as DNA: TGTGCCGCCGCCCGGGCGGGAGTTCAGTACGAGCAGTACTTC. Its translation: CAAARAGVQYEQYF.

CDR3 in amino acids: CAISESLAGGNTGELFF. In DNA form, the CDR3 reads TGTGCCATCAGTGAGTCCCTAGCGGGAGGAAACACCGGGGAGCTGTTTTTT. The chain uses TRBV10-3 and TRBJ2-2, with 11 bases lining up with TRBD2. Germline V gene lookup returns CDR1 ENHRY and CDR2 SYGVKD. After removal of 0 bases from V and 2 bases from J, the junction contained 2 bases not matched to a gene. CDR3 size: 17 residues.

This chain joins TRBV28 and TRBJ2-5, with 9 bases identical to TRBD1. The V gene end was trimmed by 4 bases and the J gene end by 2 bases; junction bases not matched to a gene: 5. The CDR3 is 15 amino acids. Per germline, CDR1 MDHEN and CDR2 SYDVKM. Here the CDR3 reads CASSSRDRAQETQYF. CDR3 sequence (DNA): TGTGCCAGCAGTTCCCGGGACAGGGCGCAAGAGACCCAGTACTTC.

The V call is TRBV4-1, the J call TRBJ1-5, with 7 nucleotides matching TRBD1. The J segment lost 11 bases and the V segment lost 2 bases, leaving 9 bases of the junction unmatched. The CDR3 runs to 14 residues. The germline V gene encodes CDR1 MGHRA and CDR2 YSYEKL. The CDR3 region has the DNA TGCGCCAGCAGCCAAACTCAGGGGGTTGAAGCCCAGCATTTT. Its translation: CASSQTQGVEAQHF.